The 15 T cell receptor beta chains in this list originate from one sample, sequenced in a study of response to subunit inactivated influenza vaccine (dated by TCRdb to between 2018 and 2020). Receptor libraries were prepared by RT-PCR. The run used an Illumina HiSeq 2500. The public reads were reprocessed in TCRdb via fastp at Q25 and MiXCR, keeping in-frame beta chains. Records with the same CDR3 protein are collapsed into one entry carrying the most frequent genes and DNA. This sample has about 530,000 distinct CDR3 sequences in its table, and approximately 12% of those were observed once. More than 8.5% of the sample belongs to the ten largest clones. The sequenced sample was PBMCs from blood, obtained on the day of vaccination. Receptor source: a man aged 50 to 59 who received an inactivated influenza vaccine. Donor details come from another sample of the same person, matched by shared clones.

The rearrangement joins TRBV3-1 to TRBJ2-7, with D tentatively TRBD1 or TRBD2 (5 bases each). The CDR3 contains 14 residues. Trimming removed 10 bases from V and 1 base from J, with 17 bases in between. Germline V gives CDR1 LGHDT, CDR2 YNNKEL (reference sequence). DNA of the CDR3: TGTGCCAACACCCCAGGTGGGGGATCCTACGAGCAGTACTTC. Translating it yields CANTPGGGSYEQYF.

This chain links TRBV5-1 with TRBJ2-5; the match to TRBD1 covers 9 bases. The CDR3 is made up of 15 amino acids. Germline assignment: CDR1 SGHRS and CDR2 YFSETQ. V lost 5 bases, J lost 1 base, and 6 bases stayed unmatched. The CDR3 reads CASRPDRGGQETQYF. In DNA, the CDR3 is TGCGCCAGCAGACCGGACAGGGGTGGCCAAGAGACCCAGTACTTC.

This clonotype was counted many times. V usage is TRBV20-1 and J usage is TRBJ2-2, with TRBD2 matching 8 bases. The trim removed 3 bases at V and 0 bases at J, leaving 6 bases unmatched. CDR3 length: 16 residues. From germline, CDR1 is DFQATT and CDR2 SNEGSKA (reference sequence). The DNA for the CDR3 is TGCAGTGCTAGGACGCTAGCGGGCGCGAACACCGGGGAGCTGTTTTTT. Amino acids: CSARTLAGANTGELFF.

The chain links TRBV6-1 to TRBJ2-7; D possibly corresponds to TRBD2 (5 bases). This CDR3 is 15 amino acids long. Germline CDR1 and CDR2: MNHNS and SASEGT. The ends were cut back, 6 bases at V and 0 bases at J, with 15 bases in the middle. The CDR3 nucleotides read TGTGCCAGCAGATTCGAAGCGGCTAGCTCCTACGAGCAGTACTTC. Its protein product is CASRFEAASSYEQYF.

This chain joins TRBV29-1 and TRBJ2-2, with a tentative D call TRBD1 (6 bases). Germline V gene data show CDR1 as SQVTM and CDR2 as ANQGSEA. V shed 4 bases and J shed 4 bases, with 10 bases lying between them. The CDR3 contains 13 residues. This chain's CDR3 is CSVVGARTGELFF. CDR3 nucleotides: TGCAGCGTTGTGGGGGCGCGCACCGGGGAGCTGTTTTTT.

Only one count was recorded for this clonotype. The chain's CDR3 is CASSPGGQGGDTQYF. The CDR3 DNA reads TGTGCCAGCAGTCCGGGGGGCCAGGGGGGGGATACGCAGTATTTT. The chain links TRBV12-3 or TRBV12-4 to TRBJ2-3; D tentatively fits TRBD1 or TRBD2 (7 bases each). Trimming pared 5 bases from V and 6 bases from J, leaving 18 bases between. This CDR3 has 15 amino acids.

There are a few counts of this clonotype. The chain has TRBV2 and TRBJ1-3; D is ambiguous. CDR1 is SNHLY, CDR2 FYNNEI, per germline. The CDR3 has 15 amino acids. The ends were cut back, 5 bases at V and 0 bases at J, with 11 bases in the middle. The CDR3 sequence: CASSWTVSSGNTIYF. For the CDR3, the DNA is TGTGCCAGCAGTTGGACGGTTAGCTCTGGAAACACCATATATTTT.

This clonotype was counted between two and nine times. The J gene is TRBJ1-1, the V gene TRBV11-1; maybe TRBD1 (5 bases). The CDR3 length is 13 residues. From germline, CDR1 is SGHAT and CDR2 FQDESV (reference sequence). The V end was cut by 6 bases, the J end by 8 bases, with 16 bases between. CDR3 region: CASSGTTAAEAFF. For the CDR3, the DNA is TGTGCCAGCAGTGGGACCACGGCGGCAGAAGCTTTCTTT.

The rearrangement links TRBV10-3 to TRBJ1-4; D ambiguous. The CDR3 has 14 residues. Germline-derived CDR1 and CDR2 are ENHRY and SYGVKD. Trimming stripped 10 bases from V and 0 bases from J, with 12 bases between. DNA for the CDR3: TGTGCCACCGCGACCGCCGCAACTAATGAAAAACTGTTTTTT. Protein: CATATAATNEKLFF.

The V call is TRBV9, the J call TRBJ2-2; D is tentatively TRBD1 or TRBD2 (5 bases each). Germline lookup yields CDR1 SGDLS and CDR2 YYNGEE. The V and J ends lost 0 bases and 0 bases respectively, with 12 bases between them. The CDR3 totals 17 residues. The CDR3 region is CASSVGWQGPNTGELFF. For the CDR3, the DNA is TGTGCCAGCAGCGTAGGGTGGCAGGGACCGAACACCGGGGAGCTGTTTTTT.

This clonotype appeared a few times. The chain employs TRBV5-1 and TRBJ1-4; D is ambiguous. Trimming cost V 4 bases and J 8 bases, with 18 bases left between them. This CDR3 spans 15 amino acids. Germline V CDR1 and CDR2: SGHRS, YFSETQ. For the CDR3, the DNA is TGCGCCAGCAGCACCGGTGTGGGTAGTGGCGAAAAACTGTTTTTT. Translation: CASSTGVGSGEKLFF.

The chain combines TRBV12-3 or TRBV12-4 with TRBJ2-1, with 10 bases that match TRBD1. Losses at the gene ends were 5 bases for V and 7 bases for J; bases not matched to a gene: 5. The CDR3 contains 14 residues. The CDR3 DNA reads as TGTGCCAGCAGTCGACAGGGGGCGGTGAATGAGCAGTTCTTC. Amino acids: CASSRQGAVNEQFF.

This clonotype has at least ten counts. This chain uses TRBV2 with TRBJ1-2; 9 bases map to TRBD1. V gave up 6 bases and J gave up 0 bases; unmatched junction bases: 2. CDR1 and CDR2 from the germline V gene are SNHLY and FYNNEI. The CDR3 covers 14 residues. CDR3 bases: TGTGCCAGCAGCCGGGACAGGGCTAACTATGGCTACACCTTC. As protein: CASSRDRANYGYTF.

The CDR3 DNA follows: TGTGCCAGCAGCCAAGTAAGGGACAGCTCCTACGAGCAGTACTTC. This codes for CASSQVRDSSYEQYF. The chain carries TRBV3-1 and TRBJ2-7; 7 bases align to TRBD1. V was pared by 1 base and J by 0 bases, with 3 bases of the junction left unmatched. The CDR3 is 15 residues long. Germline V gene lookup returns CDR1 LGHDT and CDR2 YNNKEL (reference sequence).

This sequence joins TRBV7-2 and TRBJ2-1, with 8 nucleotides matching TRBD2. This CDR3 contains 17 residues. Germline lookup yields CDR1 SGHTA and CDR2 FQGNSA. The J segment lost 5 bases and the V segment lost 0 bases, leaving 9 bases of the junction unmatched. As DNA, the CDR3 is TGTGCCAGCAGCTTAGCGCTCCGGGAGGGCCTCCACAATGAGCAGTTCTTC. It codes for CASSLALREGLHNEQFF.